This T cell receptor (beta chain) was found in a study of T cells after yellow fever vaccination. Across the study: Where fractions had low cell numbers, libraries were prepared from them with the SMART-Seq v4 Ultra Low Input RNA kit.

This clonotype was detected only a few times. Its antigen is unidentified. Trimming left V 1 base short and J 1 base short, with 13 bases between. The CDR3 spans 17 residues. CDR1 SEHNR and CDR2 FQNEAQ come from the germline V gene (reference sequence). TCRdb recomputed calls from the 5' RACE reads with MiXCR, one row per CDR3 protein. The data show under 700,000 distinct CDR3 sequences, around 17% seen once. Broader study findings: Though weaker, the secondary response peaked faster, on day 5 versus 15. Most primary-vaccination clones recurred post-booster (around 95% CD4, over 70% CD8).

This chain joins TRBV7-9 and TRBJ2-2, with D unclear. This TCR came from a man younger than 35 who received the YFV17D yellow fever vaccine. The sequenced sample was PBMCs, obtained 5 days after the first yellow fever vaccination. CDR3 coding DNA: TGTGCCAGCAGCTTAGGCCAGATAACCTTGAACACCGGGGAGCTGTTTTTT. It is translated as CASSLGQITLNTGELFF.